This T cell receptor (beta chain) was observed in a study of T cells in Graves' hyperthyroidism and ophthalmopathy. This clonotype showed up many times. Its matching antigen is unknown. Using RNA transcripts as the source, TCR beta CDR3 regions were amplified. HTBI primers drove first-round RT-PCR of the TCR CDR3. TCRdb reprocessed the multiplex PCR reads with MiXCR, giving one entry per CDR3 protein. The table records about 380,000 distinct CDR3 sequences, approximately 17% of them present only once. General study points: Onset of ophthalmopathy came a median roughly 6.4 months after the model predicted it.

V dropped 5 bases and J dropped 2; count of bases not matched to a gene: 3. CDR3 length: 15 amino acids. In germline, CDR1 is KGHDR, CDR2 SFDVKD. Subjects with ophthalmopathy showed a Clinical Activity Score no lower than 3, a NOSPECS grade no lower than 4, and a duration shorter than 3 months. PBMCs were collected from an approximately 9.4 ml volume of fresh peripheral blood. Sequenced sample: blood. The receptor was derived from a man aged 18 to 29 with Graves' ophthalmopathy. The V gene is TRBV24-1, the J gene TRBJ2-1; TRBD2 agrees at 9 bases. CDR3 sequence: CATSVGGGAYNEQFF. The CDR3 nucleotides read TGTGCCACCAGTGTTGGCGGGGGGGCCTACAATGAGCAGTTCTTC.